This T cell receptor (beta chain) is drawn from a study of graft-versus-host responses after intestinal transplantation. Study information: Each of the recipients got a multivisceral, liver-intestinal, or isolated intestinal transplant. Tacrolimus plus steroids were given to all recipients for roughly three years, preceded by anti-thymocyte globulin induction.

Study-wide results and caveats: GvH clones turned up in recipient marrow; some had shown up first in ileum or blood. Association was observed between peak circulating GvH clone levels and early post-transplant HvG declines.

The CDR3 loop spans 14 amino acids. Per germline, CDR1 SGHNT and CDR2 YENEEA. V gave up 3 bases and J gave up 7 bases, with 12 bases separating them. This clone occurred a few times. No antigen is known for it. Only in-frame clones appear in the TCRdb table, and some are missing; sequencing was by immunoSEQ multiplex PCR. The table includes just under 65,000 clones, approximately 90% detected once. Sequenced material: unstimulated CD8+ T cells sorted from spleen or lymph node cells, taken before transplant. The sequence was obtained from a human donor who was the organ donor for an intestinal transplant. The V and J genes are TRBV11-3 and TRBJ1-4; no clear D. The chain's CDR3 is CASSFTGSGEKLFF. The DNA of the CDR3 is TGTGCCAGCAGCTTTACGGGGTCGGGTGAAAAACTGTTTTTT.